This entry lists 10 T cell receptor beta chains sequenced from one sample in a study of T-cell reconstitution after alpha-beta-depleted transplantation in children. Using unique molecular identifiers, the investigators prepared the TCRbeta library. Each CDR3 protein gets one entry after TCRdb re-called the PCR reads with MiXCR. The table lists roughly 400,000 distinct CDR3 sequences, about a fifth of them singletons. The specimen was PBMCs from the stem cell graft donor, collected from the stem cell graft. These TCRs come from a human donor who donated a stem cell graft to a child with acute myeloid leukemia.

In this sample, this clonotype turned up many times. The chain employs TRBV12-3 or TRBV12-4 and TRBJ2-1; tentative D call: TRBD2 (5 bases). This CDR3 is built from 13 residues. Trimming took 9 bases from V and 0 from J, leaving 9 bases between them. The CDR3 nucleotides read TGTGCCAGAATCGGGGACTCCTACAATGAGCAGTTCTTC. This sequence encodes CARIGDSYNEQFF.

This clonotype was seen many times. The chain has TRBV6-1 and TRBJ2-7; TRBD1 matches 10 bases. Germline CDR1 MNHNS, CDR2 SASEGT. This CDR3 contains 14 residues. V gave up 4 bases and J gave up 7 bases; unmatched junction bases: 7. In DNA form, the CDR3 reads TGTGCCAGCAGTGCCGGGACAGGGGCGGGGGAGCAGTACTTC. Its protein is CASSAGTGAGEQYF.

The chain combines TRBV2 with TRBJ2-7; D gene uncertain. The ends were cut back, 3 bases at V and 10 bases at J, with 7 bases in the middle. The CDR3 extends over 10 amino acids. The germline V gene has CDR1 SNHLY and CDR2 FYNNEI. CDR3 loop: CASSDQLQYF. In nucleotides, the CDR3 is TGTGCCAGCAGTGACCAGCTACAGTACTTC.

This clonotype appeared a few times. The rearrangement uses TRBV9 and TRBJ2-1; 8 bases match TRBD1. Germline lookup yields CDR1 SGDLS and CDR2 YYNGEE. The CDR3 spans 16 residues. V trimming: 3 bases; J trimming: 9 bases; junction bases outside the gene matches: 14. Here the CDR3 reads CASSAPGQGGDGEQFF. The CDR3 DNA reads TGTGCCAGCAGCGCCCCAGGACAGGGAGGAGACGGTGAGCAGTTCTTC. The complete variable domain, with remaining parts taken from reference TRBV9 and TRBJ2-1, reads DSGVTQTPKHLITATGQRVTLRCSPRSGDLSVYWYQQSLDQGLQFLIQYYNGEERAKGNILERFSAQQFPDLHSELNLSSLELGDSALYFCASSAPGQGGDGEQFFGPGTRLTVL.

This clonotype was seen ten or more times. CDR3 bases: TGCAGCGTAAACCTACAGGGCGAGCAGTACTTC. Its translation is CSVNLQGEQYF. V is TRBV29-1 and J is TRBJ2-7, with TRBD1 as a possible D gene (6 bases). The CDR3 contains 11 residues. The V gene lost 6 bases and the J gene lost 6 bases, with 12 bases spanning the gap. Per the germline V gene, CDR1 is SQVTM and CDR2 is ANQGSEA.

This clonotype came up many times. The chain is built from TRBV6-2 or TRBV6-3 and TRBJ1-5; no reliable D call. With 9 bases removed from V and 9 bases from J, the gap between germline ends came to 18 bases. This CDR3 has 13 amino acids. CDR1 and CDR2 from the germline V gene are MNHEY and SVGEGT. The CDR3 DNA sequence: TGTGCCAGTGGTCCGACGCTCCAATGGCCCCAGCATTTT. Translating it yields CASGPTLQWPQHF.

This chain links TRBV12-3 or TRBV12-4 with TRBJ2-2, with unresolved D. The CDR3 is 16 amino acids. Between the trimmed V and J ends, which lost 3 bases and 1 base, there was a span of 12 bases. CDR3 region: CASSFVTRLNTGELFF. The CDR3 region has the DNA TGTGCCAGCAGTTTTGTTACGCGGCTGAACACCGGGGAGCTGTTTTTT.

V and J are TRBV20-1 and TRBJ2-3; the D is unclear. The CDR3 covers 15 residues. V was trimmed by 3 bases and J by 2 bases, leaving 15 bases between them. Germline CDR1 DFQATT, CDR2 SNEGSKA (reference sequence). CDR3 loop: CSASGSGVTTDTQYF. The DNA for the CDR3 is TGCAGTGCTAGCGGCTCAGGAGTAACCACAGATACGCAGTATTTT.

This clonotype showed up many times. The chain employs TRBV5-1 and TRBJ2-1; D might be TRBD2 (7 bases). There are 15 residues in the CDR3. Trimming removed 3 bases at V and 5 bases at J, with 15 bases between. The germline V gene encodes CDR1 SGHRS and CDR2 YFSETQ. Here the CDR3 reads CASSWGGGANNEQFF. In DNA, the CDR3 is TGCGCCAGCAGCTGGGGGGGGGGCGCAAACAATGAGCAGTTCTTC. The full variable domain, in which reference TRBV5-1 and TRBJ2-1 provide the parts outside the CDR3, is KAGVTQTPRYLIKTRGQQVTLSCSPISGHRSVSWYQQTPGQGLQFLFEYFSETQRNKGNFPGRFSGRQFSNSRSEMNVSTLELGDSALYLCASSWGGGANNEQFFGPGTRLTVL.

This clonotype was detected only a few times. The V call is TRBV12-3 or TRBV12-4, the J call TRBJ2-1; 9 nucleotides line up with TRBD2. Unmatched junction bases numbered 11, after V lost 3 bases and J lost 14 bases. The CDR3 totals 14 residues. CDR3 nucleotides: TGTGCCAGCAGTTTCGTCGGCGGGAGGGCTTTCGAGTTCTTC. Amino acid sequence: CASSFVGGRAFEFF.